This TCR beta chain was captured by sequencing in a study of low-dose radiotherapy and immunotherapy resistance in tumors. Looking at the study overall: Nivolumab was given to patients as a 240 mg flat dose every two weeks, and ipilimumab at 1 mg/kg every six weeks. Both were delivered intravenously. It was every two weeks, one day before radiation and immunotherapy, that intravenous cyclophosphamide 200 mg/m2 was given.

The time point here: after trial treatment. Treatment described: LDRT plus nivolumab, ipilimumab, low-dose cyclophosphamide and aspirin (RACIN trial). In its sample, this clonotype was seen a few times. Germline is not matched at one junction end, which may reflect a read error. With TRAV- and TRBV-specific primers, first-strand cDNA was made, covering the alpha and beta chains. TCR amplification ran approximately 22 PCR cycles using constant-region and V-primer adapter primers. In vitro transcription served to amplify the mRNA that had been isolated. One entry per CDR3 protein, called by TCRdb with MiXCR from the reads. The sample lists 100,000 or so distinct CDR3 sequences; around 21% were seen once. Germline values: CDR1 SGHDT, CDR2 YYEEEE. The CDR3 has 11 residues.

The material was PBMCs, obtained after low-dose radiotherapy plus immunotherapy. This receptor was obtained from a male donor with prostate cancer. This chain links TRBV5-6 with TRBJ2-1, with D tentatively TRBD2 (6 bases). The CDR3 is CASSLPGLQVF. The DNA of the CDR3 is TGTGCCAGCAGCTTGCCGGGACTTCAAGTCTTC.